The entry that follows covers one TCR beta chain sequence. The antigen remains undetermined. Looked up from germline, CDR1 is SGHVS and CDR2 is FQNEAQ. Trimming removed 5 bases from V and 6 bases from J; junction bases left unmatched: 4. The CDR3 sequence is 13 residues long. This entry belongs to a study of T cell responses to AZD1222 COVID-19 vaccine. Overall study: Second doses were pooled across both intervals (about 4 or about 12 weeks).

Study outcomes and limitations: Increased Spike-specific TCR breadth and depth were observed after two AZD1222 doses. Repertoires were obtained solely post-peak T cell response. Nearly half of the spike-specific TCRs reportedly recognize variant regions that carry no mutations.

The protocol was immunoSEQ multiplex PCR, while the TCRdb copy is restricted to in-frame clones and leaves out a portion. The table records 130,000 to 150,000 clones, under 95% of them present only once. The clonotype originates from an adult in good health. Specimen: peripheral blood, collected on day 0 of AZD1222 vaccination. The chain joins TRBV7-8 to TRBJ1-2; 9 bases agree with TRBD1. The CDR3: CASSPWTGDGYTF. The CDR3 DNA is TGTGCCAGCAGCCCTTGGACAGGGGATGGCTACACCTTC.